A single sample gave rise to the 6 T cell receptor beta chains below, sequenced in a study of identifying expanded T cells in peripheral blood. Clones were sequenced by immunoSEQ multiplex PCR, and TCRdb holds only the in-frame ones, with some missing. The table records 55,000 to 80,000 clones, about 85% of them present only once. Material for sequencing was blood. The receptor source for this set is a person aged 18-69 years in good health.

The chain is built from TRBV7-2 and TRBJ2-4, with D perhaps being TRBD1 or TRBD2 (5 bases each). Germline V gene sequence: CDR1 SGHTA, CDR2 FQGNSA. V lost 4 bases and J 0 bases, leaving 13 bases between the germline ends. This CDR3 is built from 16 residues. CDR3 coding DNA: TGTGCCAGCAGCTCCCGGGGCCCGATAGCCAAAAACATTCAGTACTTC. Amino acids: CASSSRGPIAKNIQYF. Looking up the rest from reference TRBV7-2 and TRBJ2-4 gives the full variable domain: GAGVSQSPSNKVTEKGKDVELRCDPISGHTALYWYRQSLGQGLEFLIYFQGNSAPDKSGLPSDRFSAERTGGSVSTLTIQRTQQEDSAVYLCASSSRGPIAKNIQYFGAGTRLSVL.

The chain carries TRBV6-1 and TRBJ1-5; D might be TRBD1 (6 bases). The germline V gene has CDR1 MNHNS and CDR2 SASEGT. CDR3 length: 13 amino acids. V was trimmed by 8 bases and J by 1 base, leaving 9 bases between them. CDR3 coding DNA: TGTGCCAGCGGGGGGCAGAGCAATCAGCCCCAGCATTTT. The encoded protein is CASGGQSNQPQHF.

This clone was seen a single time. Germline and junction disagree at one end, which may indicate a read error. The chain combines TRBV7-9 with TRBJ2-5; 9 positions match TRBD1. The CDR3 spans 19 residues. The germline V gene encodes CDR1 SEHNR and CDR2 FQNEAQ (reference sequence). Here the CDR3 reads CASGFPGTGFSTFQETQYF. The CDR3 DNA sequence: TGTGCCAGCGGCTTCCCCGGGACAGGGTTTTCCACTTTCCAAGAGACCCAGTACTTC.

The rearrangement joins TRBV5-8 to TRBJ2-5; 9 positions agree with TRBD2. This CDR3 has 17 residues. The germline V gene has CDR1 SGHTS and CDR2 YDEGEE. V trimming: 4 bases; J trimming: 3 bases; junction bases outside the gene matches: 13. DNA of the CDR3: TGTGCCAGCAGCCCCGAGATAGCGGGAGCTTTGAAAGAGACCCAGTACTTC. This sequence encodes CASSPEIAGALKETQYF.

The chain carries TRBV5-1 and TRBJ1-1; D ambiguous. This CDR3 has 14 amino acids. Germline V lookup: CDR1 SGHRS, CDR2 YFSETQ. V was trimmed by 2 bases and J by 4 bases, leaving 12 bases between them. The CDR3 coding sequence is TGCGCCAGCAGCTTTCAGGCGGAAGGCACTGAAGCTTTCTTT. As protein: CASSFQAEGTEAFF.

J is TRBJ2-3 and V is TRBV6-1; either TRBD1 or TRBD2 may fit D (6 bases each). From germline, CDR1 is MNHNS and CDR2 SASEGT. The CDR3 sequence is 15 residues long. Trimming pared 4 bases from V and 2 bases from J, leaving 13 bases between. CDR3 sequence: CASSAHTGATDTQYF. The CDR3 coding sequence is TGTGCCAGCAGTGCCCACACGGGGGCCACAGATACGCAGTATTTT.